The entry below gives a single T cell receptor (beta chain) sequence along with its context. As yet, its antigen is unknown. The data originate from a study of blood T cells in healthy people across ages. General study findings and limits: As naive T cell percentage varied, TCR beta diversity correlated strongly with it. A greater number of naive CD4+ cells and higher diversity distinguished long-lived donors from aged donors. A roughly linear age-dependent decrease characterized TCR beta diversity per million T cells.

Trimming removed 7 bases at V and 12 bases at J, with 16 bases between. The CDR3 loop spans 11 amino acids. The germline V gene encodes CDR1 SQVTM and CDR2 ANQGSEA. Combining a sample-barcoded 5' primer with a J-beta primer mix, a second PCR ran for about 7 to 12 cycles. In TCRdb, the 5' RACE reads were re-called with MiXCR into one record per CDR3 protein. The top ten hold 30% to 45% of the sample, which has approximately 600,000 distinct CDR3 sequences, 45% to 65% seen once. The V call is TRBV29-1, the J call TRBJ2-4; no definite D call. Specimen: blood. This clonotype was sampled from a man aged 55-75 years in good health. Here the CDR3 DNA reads TGCAGCGGTTTCGTCTCTGAGGCTCAGTACTTC. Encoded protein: CSGFVSEAQYF.